This T cell receptor (beta chain) came from a study of shared clonotypes between healthy human individuals. Sequenced by immunoSEQ multiplex PCR; TCRdb stores in-frame clones only, minus some. Among around 510,000 clones listed, around 76% were seen once. Germline values: CDR1 WSHSY, CDR2 SAAADI. V was cut by 0 bases and J by 7 bases, with 8 bases left in between. The CDR3 totals 13 residues. V and J are TRBV10-2 and TRBJ2-3, with D unresolved. This TCR came from a middle-aged woman in good health. Some clones in this sample may be carry-over from other donors' samples. Sequencing was carried out using PBMCs. The CDR3 spells CASSESPQNTQYF. For the CDR3, the DNA is TGCGCCAGCAGTGAGTCGCCCCAAAATACGCAGTATTTT.